The clone carrying this T cell receptor (beta chain) has a handful of counts. Its antigen is undetermined. Germline CDR1 and CDR2: SNHLY and FYNNEI. The CDR3 length is 12 residues. Trimming cost V 7 bases and J 6 bases; bases outside gene matches: 5. Sequencing targeted expressed TCRB transcripts, as all isolated RNA had been reverse transcribed. Profiled with immunoSEQ multiplex PCR; TCRdb holds only in-frame clones, not every one. The profile shows some 360,000 clones, roughly a fifth of them singletons. This specimen belongs to a study of beta chain features in type 1 diabetes. Study outcomes and limitations: A moderate, significant TCRB CDR3 shortening appeared in type 1 diabetes across four CD4+ subsets.

The chain combines TRBV2 with TRBJ2-7; 8 bases line up with TRBD2. The sequence was obtained from a woman aged 18-35 years in good health. Sequenced: naive CD4+ T cells from blood. CDR3 amino acids: CASTREVSEQYF. As DNA, the CDR3 is TGTGCCAGCACGCGGGAGGTCTCCGAGCAGTACTTC.